A single sample gave rise to the 14 T cell receptor beta chains below, sequenced in a study of CD8 T cells in ankylosing spondylitis. TCRdb fed the 5' RACE reads into MiXCR, producing one record per CDR3 protein. This sample has about 250,000 distinct CDR3 sequences; 20% to 30% occur once, and the top ten carry 0.6% to 0.75%. Sequencing used blood, either unsorted or a sorted T cell fraction (not recorded which). Receptor source: a male donor with ankylosing spondylitis or in good health (not recorded which).

Only a few counts were recorded for this clonotype. The chain links TRBV6-1 to TRBJ1-2; tentatively, D is TRBD1 (6 bases). The CDR3 is made up of 14 amino acids. Deletions cut 8 bases from V and 2 bases from J, with 15 bases between. Germline values: CDR1 MNHNS, CDR2 SASEGT. CDR3 DNA sequence: TGTGCCAGCGTCGGACAGCTTCTCAACTATGGCTACACCTTC. Protein: CASVGQLLNYGYTF.

This clonotype was found many times. CDR3: CASSLTGTGGNEQYF. The CDR3 DNA sequence: TGCGCCAGCAGTTTGACCGGGACAGGGGGAAACGAGCAGTACTTC. The chain carries TRBV4-1 and TRBJ2-7; 11 bases match TRBD1. Per germline, CDR1 MGHRA and CDR2 YSYEKL. Trimming at V came to 6 bases and at J to 5 bases, leaving 9 bases not matched to a gene. The length of the CDR3 is 15 residues.

This clonotype was found a few times. The J gene is TRBJ2-7, the V gene TRBV3-1; D gene uncertain. Between the trimmed V and J ends, which lost 2 bases and 6 bases, there was a span of 8 bases. The CDR3 totals 12 residues. The V gene's germline CDR1 is LGHDT and CDR2 YNNKEL (reference sequence). In nucleotides, the CDR3 is TGTGCCAGCAGCCAACAGTTCAGCGAGCAGTACTTC. Its translation is CASSQQFSEQYF.

In its sample, this clonotype was seen a few times. The genes are TRBV4-2 and TRBJ2-1; unclear D gene. Trimming removed 0 bases from V and 7 bases from J, with 13 bases in between. The CDR3 loop spans 15 amino acids. CDR1 and CDR2 from the germline V gene are LGHNA and YNFKEQ. The CDR3 spells CASSQDLPARNEQFF. In DNA form, the CDR3 reads TGTGCCAGCAGCCAAGATCTTCCGGCTAGGAATGAGCAGTTCTTC.

The chain links TRBV5-1 to TRBJ2-1; 7 bases map to TRBD1. The CDR3 totals 14 residues. The germline V gene encodes CDR1 SGHRS and CDR2 YFSETQ. V lost 7 bases and J lost 4; bases outside the gene matches: 8. CDR3 loop: CASATGAAYNEQFF. CDR3 nucleotide sequence: TGCGCCAGCGCAACAGGGGCCGCGTACAATGAGCAGTTCTTC.

The gene calls are TRBV29-1 and TRBJ2-7; D not resolved. V lost 4 bases, J lost 3 bases, and 7 bases lay in between. Germline V gene sequence: CDR1 SQVTM, CDR2 ANQGSEA. This CDR3 region has 11 residues. The CDR3 nucleotides are TGCAGCGTTGGTCGCCACTACGAGCAGTACTTC. Translated, it gives CSVGRHYEQYF.

This clonotype was observed a few times. This rearrangement joins TRBV5-1 to TRBJ2-3; TRBD2 agrees at 11 bases. Germline V gives CDR1 SGHRS, CDR2 YFSETQ. The CDR3 extends over 16 amino acids. The J segment lost 2 bases and the V segment lost 4 bases, leaving 6 bases of the junction unmatched. This chain's CDR3 is CASSQTSGGPTDTQYF. The DNA of the CDR3 is TGCGCCAGCAGCCAAACTAGCGGGGGCCCCACAGATACGCAGTATTTT.

This rearrangement joins TRBV10-3 to TRBJ2-3; 7 bases are shared with TRBD2. The junction had 7 bases not matched to a gene; V was cut back by 10 bases and J by 0 bases. CDR3 size: 14 residues. Per the germline V gene, CDR1 is ENHRY and CDR2 is SYGVKD. In nucleotides, the CDR3 is TGTGCCACCAACGAGCGGGGTAGCACAGATACGCAGTATTTT. Amino acid sequence: CATNERGSTDTQYF.

This clonotype was observed many times. This chain joins TRBV5-1 and TRBJ1-1; tentative D call: TRBD1 (5 bases). The length of the CDR3 is 16 residues. Germline CDR1 reads SGHRS; CDR2 reads YFSETQ. Between the trimmed V and J ends, which lost 1 base and 4 bases, there was a span of 17 bases. The CDR3 region has the DNA TGCGCCAGCAGCTTGTTGGAGTTCGGGGGTCGCACTGAAGCTTTCTTT. Protein: CASSLLEFGGRTEAFF.

This clonotype was found a few times. The chain links TRBV5-1 to TRBJ2-5, with D maybe TRBD2 (7 bases). CDR1 is SGHRS and CDR2 is YFSETQ in the germline V gene. This CDR3 is 14 amino acids long. V was clipped by 2 bases and J by 5 bases, with 13 bases between them. In DNA, the CDR3 is TGCGCCAGCAGCTTCCGAGGGGGAGGGGAGACCCAGTACTTC. Translating gives CASSFRGGGETQYF.

At least ten counts were recorded for this clonotype. The genes are TRBV20-1 and TRBJ2-3, with 9 positions matching TRBD2. Germline CDR1 DFQATT, CDR2 SNEGSKA (reference sequence). The CDR3 has 15 residues. After removal of 0 bases from V and 6 bases from J, the junction contained 7 bases not matched to a gene. In DNA form, the CDR3 reads TGCAGTGCTAGAGATATGCGGGGGGGCCAGGATACGCAGTATTTT. Its translation: CSARDMRGGQDTQYF.

This clonotype appeared many times. The chain links TRBV11-2 to TRBJ1-6, with TRBD1 matching over 8 bases. J was trimmed by 10 bases and V by 5 bases; bases with no gene match: 7. The CDR3 totals 14 residues. Germline V gives CDR1 SGHAT, CDR2 FQNNGV. The DNA for the CDR3 is TGTGCCAGCAGCCCCGGACAGGGAAGGTCACCCCTCCACTTT. Amino acid sequence: CASSPGQGRSPLHF.

This chain links TRBV10-3 with TRBJ1-2; D uncertain. Germline V CDR1 and CDR2: ENHRY, SYGVKD. The CDR3 runs to 15 residues. V was pared by 5 bases and J by 8 bases, with 21 bases between. CDR3 DNA sequence: TGTGCCATCAGTACCCCGACCGTCGTGGGGATAGGCTACACCTTC. Residues: CAISTPTVVGIGYTF.

The sample holds many counts of this clonotype. The J gene is TRBJ2-1, the V gene TRBV5-1; the match to TRBD2 covers 8 bases. The germline CDR1 and CDR2 sequences are SGHRS and YFSETQ. This CDR3 has 15 amino acids. V trimming: 6 bases; J trimming: 4 bases; junction bases outside the gene matches: 9. The CDR3, as DNA: TGCGCCAGCATGAGCGCGGGGGGATTGTACAATGAGCAGTTCTTC. Its translation is CASMSAGGLYNEQFF.